What follows are 26 T cell receptor beta chains derived from one specimen sequenced in a study of post-analysis software for immune sequencing data. Study results and limitations: TRBV5-6, TRBV5-1 and TRBV20-1 were among several TRBV segments more frequent in patients than controls.

For these receptors, no antigen is known. TCR beta cDNA libraries had unique molecular identifiers. TCRdb reprocessed the PCR reads via MiXCR and lists one record per CDR3 protein. The sample lists roughly 540,000 distinct CDR3 sequences, about a third occurring once. The sequenced material came from blood. These receptors were collected from a girl aged 2-17 years with multiple sclerosis.

V usage is TRBV12-3 or TRBV12-4 and J usage is TRBJ1-5; D may be TRBD1 (6 bases). The CDR3 covers 14 residues. The ends were cut back, 7 bases at V and 0 bases at J, with 10 bases in the middle. The CDR3 DNA reads TGTGCCAGCACCCAGGGGTCTAGCAATCAGCCCCAGCATTTT. Translation: CASTQGSSNQPQHF.

This clonotype appeared a few times. The chain joins TRBV20-1 to TRBJ2-4, with a possible D match to TRBD1 (6 bases). CDR1 is DFQATT, CDR2 SNEGSKA, per germline (reference sequence). With 6 bases removed from V and 0 bases from J, the gap between germline ends came to 15 bases. This CDR3 contains 15 residues. The CDR3 loop is CSAKNRARAKNIQYF. The CDR3 DNA reads as TGCAGTGCGAAAAACAGGGCCCGAGCCAAAAACATTCAGTACTTC.

This clonotype was counted once. The CDR3 protein is CASNLSGQPGYEQYF. The DNA for the CDR3 is TGTGCCAGCAACCTTAGCGGACAGCCGGGATACGAGCAGTACTTC. This sequence joins TRBV7-2 and TRBJ2-7; D is tentatively TRBD1 or TRBD2 (6 bases each). V lost 7 bases and J 4 bases, leaving 20 bases between the germline ends. This CDR3 has 15 residues. Germline values: CDR1 SGHTA, CDR2 FQGNSA.

The gene calls are TRBV12-3 or TRBV12-4 and TRBJ2-1; 9 bases align to TRBD2. V was clipped by 3 bases and J by 6 bases; unmatched bases: 15. The CDR3 sequence is 18 residues long. The CDR3 spells CASSFLGRAGGSRNEQFF. The CDR3 bases are TGTGCCAGCAGTTTTTTGGGTCGAGCGGGGGGCAGCCGCAATGAGCAGTTCTTC.

CDR3 in amino acids: CSARDGGGAEKLFF. The CDR3 bases are TGCAGTGCTAGAGATGGGGGGGGTGCTGAAAAACTGTTTTTT. The chain couples TRBV20-1 to TRBJ1-4, with a weak D call TRBD1 (5 bases). The CDR3 is 14 amino acids. Looked up from germline, CDR1 is DFQATT and CDR2 is SNEGSKA (reference sequence). Trimming stripped 0 bases from V and 7 bases from J, with 12 bases between.

The table lists this clonotype with a few counts. The V gene is TRBV18, the J gene TRBJ1-1; 8 nucleotides line up with TRBD1. The CDR3 has 15 amino acids. Germline V lookup: CDR1 KGHSH, CDR2 LQKENI. J was trimmed by 2 bases and V by 6 bases; bases with no gene match: 8. The CDR3 coding sequence is TGTGCCAGCTCCGGCGGGACAGGTAGAAACACTGAAGCTTTCTTT. Residues: CASSGGTGRNTEAFF.

The rearrangement joins TRBV12-3 or TRBV12-4 to TRBJ2-5; no clear D gene. The CDR3 sequence is 16 residues long. The V end was cut by 2 bases, the J end by 2 bases, with 15 bases between. In DNA form, the CDR3 reads TGTGCCAGCAGTTTACGTCTCTCGGAGAGGCAAGAGACCCAGTACTTC. It codes for CASSLRLSERQETQYF.

This clonotype was found a few times. The chain has TRBV4-1 and TRBJ1-4, with D possibly matching TRBD1 (6 bases). Germline V gene sequence: CDR1 MGHRA, CDR2 YSYEKL. The CDR3 contains 16 residues. Deletions cut 0 bases from V and 5 bases from J, with 13 bases between. CDR3 region: CASSQEPAGENEKLFF. In DNA, the CDR3 is TGCGCCAGCAGCCAAGAGCCCGCAGGGGAGAATGAAAAACTGTTTTTT.

In its sample, this clonotype was seen once. The germline gene is not matched at one end of the junction; a read error may be the cause. The rearrangement links TRBV7-6 to TRBJ1-1; the D is unclear. CDR3 length equals 15 residues. The germline V gene has CDR1 SGHVS and CDR2 FNYEAQ. The CDR3 is CAGSLPLGGNTEAFF. CDR3 sequence (DNA): TGTGCCGGCAGCTTACCCCTTGGCGGAAACACTGAAGCTTTCTTT.

V is TRBV4-2 and J is TRBJ1-5; no firm D call. The length of the CDR3 is 16 residues. Germline V gene lookup returns CDR1 LGHNA and CDR2 YNFKEQ. Trimming took 0 bases from V and 2 from J, leaving 11 bases between them. CDR3 coding DNA: TGTGCCAGCAGCCAAGATCTAACGACTGGCAATCAGCCCCAGCATTTT. Protein: CASSQDLTTGNQPQHF.

The genes are TRBV7-2 and TRBJ1-1; D gene unclear. Germline loops: CDR1 SGHTA, CDR2 FQGNSA. Between the trimmed V and J ends, which lost 1 base and 8 bases, there was a span of 8 bases. This CDR3 region has 12 residues. The CDR3 loop reads CASSLGSEEAFF. The CDR3 nucleotides read TGTGCCAGCAGCTTAGGGAGCGAGGAAGCTTTCTTT.

This clonotype was detected a few times. One junction end disagrees with the germline gene, perhaps due to a read error. The chain carries TRBV6-5 and TRBJ1-1, with 7 bases fitting TRBD1. Germline CDR1 MNHEY, CDR2 SVGAGI. The CDR3 sequence is 15 residues long. The CDR3 here is CASRRLMTGNAEAFF. In nucleotides, the CDR3 is TGTGCCAGTAGGCGCCTTATGACAGGGAACGCTGAAGCTTTCTTT.

This clonotype was seen a handful of times. In DNA, the CDR3 is TGTGCCATCAGTGAGTCCGGCGGAAAGAACATTCAGTACTTC. It specifies CAISESGGKNIQYF. The chain recombines TRBV10-3 with TRBJ2-4; D gene unclear. This CDR3 spans 14 amino acids. Trimming removed 0 bases at V and 7 bases at J, with 10 bases between. Germline V gene sequence: CDR1 ENHRY, CDR2 SYGVKD.

The CDR3 loop reads CAISQRQGFSNQPQHF. In DNA, the CDR3 is TGTGCCATCAGTCAAAGACAGGGATTTAGCAATCAGCCCCAGCATTTT. V and J are TRBV10-3 and TRBJ1-5; TRBD1 aligns across 7 bases. Germline-derived CDR1 and CDR2 are ENHRY and SYGVKD. The junction had 7 bases not matched to a gene; V was cut back by 5 bases and J by 0 bases. The CDR3 length is 16 residues.

This clonotype was detected only a few times. This chain connects TRBV10-3 to TRBJ2-1; 8 positions match TRBD2. This CDR3 contains 14 residues. V was pared by 3 bases and J by 3 bases, with 1 base of the junction left unmatched. The germline CDR1 and CDR2 sequences are ENHRY and SYGVKD. CDR3 DNA sequence: TGTGCCATCAGTGACGCGGGGGGCTACAATGAGCAGTTCTTC. It is translated as CAISDAGGYNEQFF.

The V gene is TRBV3-1, the J gene TRBJ1-5; D perhaps matches TRBD1 (6 bases). The CDR3 loop spans 15 amino acids. Between the trimmed V and J ends, which lost 4 bases and 0 bases, there was a span of 10 bases. CDR1 and CDR2 from the germline V gene are LGHDT and YNNKEL (reference sequence). The CDR3 region has the DNA TGTGCCAGCAGCCCTACAGGGTTTAGCAATCAGCCCCAGCATTTT. Residues: CASSPTGFSNQPQHF.

A few counts support this clonotype. The chain uses TRBV12-3 or TRBV12-4 and TRBJ2-7; D may be TRBD1 (6 bases). The CDR3 length is 15 residues. The V end was cut by 5 bases, the J end by 4 bases, with 18 bases between. This CDR3 is CASSGAGQYLYEQYF. In nucleotides, the CDR3 is TGTGCCAGCAGTGGGGCCGGACAGTATTTGTACGAGCAGTACTTC.

This clonotype was observed at least ten times. The chain recombines TRBV18 with TRBJ2-6, with no clear D. In germline, CDR1 is KGHSH, CDR2 LQKENI. Trimming removed 5 bases at V and 1 base at J, with 6 bases between. The CDR3 runs 14 residues. CDR3 amino acids: CASSIESGANVLTF. The CDR3 region has the DNA TGTGCCAGCTCAATAGAATCTGGGGCCAACGTCCTGACTTTC.

The chain links TRBV6-6 to TRBJ2-3, with D possibly TRBD2 on 6 matching bases. The CDR3 consists of 15 residues. The V end lost 5 bases, the J end lost 0 bases, and 12 bases lay between the germline ends. The germline CDR1 and CDR2 sequences are MNHNY and SVGAGI (reference sequence). Here the CDR3 DNA reads TGTGCCAGCAGTACAGCCGGGAGCAGCACAGATACGCAGTATTTT. It codes for CASSTAGSSTDTQYF.

This clonotype was observed a handful of times. The chain links TRBV5-1 to TRBJ2-7; TRBD1 aligns across 10 bases. V dropped 0 bases and J dropped 1; count of bases not matched to a gene: 4. CDR3 length equals 16 residues. CDR1 is SGHRS, CDR2 YFSETQ, per germline. The CDR3 DNA is TGCGCCAGCAGCTTGGCCTGGGACAGGGGATCCTACGAGCAGTACTTC. Amino acids: CASSLAWDRGSYEQYF.

This chain joins TRBV10-3 and TRBJ2-5; the D gene is possibly TRBD1 (5 bases). Germline V gives CDR1 ENHRY, CDR2 SYGVKD. Trimming took off 7 bases at V and 2 bases at J, with 11 bases between the two ends. The CDR3 totals 13 residues. Written as DNA, the CDR3 is TGTGCCATCACGGCAGGGCGTCAAGAGACCCAGTACTTC. Residues: CAITAGRQETQYF.

This clonotype has more than one count but fewer than ten. The chain uses TRBV10-3 and TRBJ1-1; tentative D call: TRBD1 (5 bases). The V and J ends lost 3 bases and 2 bases respectively, with 10 bases between them. Germline CDR1 is ENHRY and CDR2 is SYGVKD. This CDR3 has 14 amino acids. In nucleotides, the CDR3 is TGTGCCATCAGTGACCTCAGGGCAAACACTGAAGCTTTCTTT. Amino acid sequence: CAISDLRANTEAFF.

This clonotype was picked up a small number of times. The V call is TRBV20-1, the J call TRBJ1-6, with D perhaps matching TRBD1 (5 bases). V gave up 3 bases and J gave up 9 bases, with 15 bases separating them. Germline V gene lookup returns CDR1 DFQATT and CDR2 SNEGSKA (reference sequence). The CDR3 spans 14 residues. CDR3 nucleotides: TGCAGTGCTAGCGTTCAGACCCAGGGTTCACCCCTCCACTTT. Its protein product is CSASVQTQGSPLHF.

This clonotype occurred many times. The genes are TRBV12-3 or TRBV12-4 and TRBJ1-2, with D perhaps TRBD1 (5 bases). This CDR3 region has 12 residues. V lost 4 bases and J 4 bases, leaving 7 bases between the germline ends. Here the CDR3 reads CASSSGPYGYTF. The CDR3 region has the DNA TGTGCCAGCAGTTCAGGGCCCTATGGCTACACCTTC.

The chain employs TRBV5-1 and TRBJ2-2; D not resolved. Trimming shortened V by 4 bases and J by 7 bases, and 8 bases separated the two germline ends. Germline CDR1 reads SGHRS; CDR2 reads YFSETQ. The CDR3 is 12 residues long. The CDR3 DNA is TGCGCCAGCAGCCAAAACCGCGGGGAGCTGTTTTTT. It yields the protein CASSQNRGELFF.

A few counts support this clonotype. This chain uses TRBV28 with TRBJ2-1; TRBD2 agrees at 9 bases. Trimming at V came to 3 bases and at J to 9 bases, leaving 6 bases not matched to a gene. CDR1 is MDHEN, CDR2 SYDVKM, per germline. CDR3 length: 14 amino acids. In DNA form, the CDR3 reads TGTGCCAGCAGTTTTGGGCGGGGGGGCTTTGAGCAGTTCTTC. Encoded protein: CASSFGRGGFEQFF.